The following is a T cell receptor beta chain sequence with its context. Antigen specificity is unknown. CDR3 length: 15 amino acids. Trimming cost V 8 bases and J 2 bases; bases outside gene matches: 8. CDR1 MDHEN and CDR2 SYDVKM come from the germline V gene. The sample is drawn from a study of T cell responses to AZD1222 COVID-19 vaccine. Using immunoSEQ multiplex PCR, the repertoire was profiled, and TCRdb retains in-frame clones only, with some absent. The repertoire holds more than 95,000 clones, with around nine tenths as singletons. General observations from the study: There were vaccine-associated CD4 TCRs across spike, dominant at 160-218 and 743-854. Once two AZD1222 doses were given, Spike-specific TCR breadth and depth went up. Reports indicate that nearly half of spike-specific TCRs are directed at unmutated variant regions. Repertoire sampling happened only post peak T cell response.

This sample comprised peripheral blood, obtained on day 0 of AZD1222 vaccination. J is TRBJ2-5 and V is TRBV28; 10 bases line up with TRBD2. This sequence originates from an adult in good health. The CDR3 loop reads CASGLSGGQQETQYF. CDR3 sequence (DNA): TGTGCCAGCGGCCTTAGCGGGGGGCAACAAGAGACCCAGTACTTC.